The clone carrying this T cell receptor beta chain was found many times. What it binds is unknown. V shed 0 bases and J shed 3 bases, with 8 bases lying between them. The CDR3 has 14 amino acids. Germline V gene lookup returns CDR1 ENHRY and CDR2 SYGVKD. This specimen belongs to a study of molecular identifiers for immune sequencing clone quantification. Findings and caveats of the study: Even with some 920,000 naive cells present, spiked Jurkat TCR RNA from one cell was reportedly detectable.

TCRdb itself ran the PCR reads through MiXCR, one entry per CDR3 protein. The sample shows 490,000 or so distinct CDR3 sequences, about a fifth of them seen only once. The rearrangement uses TRBV10-3 and TRBJ2-5; D not certain. This receptor was obtained from a human donor in good health. Some libraries in this study had Jurkat cell RNA spiked in. Sequences were obtained from naive CD8+ T cells from blood, with Jurkat cell RNA spiked in. Subset: FACS-sorted CD8+CD4-CCR7+CD45RA+ naive T cells. The CDR3: CAISESTLEETQYF. The DNA of the CDR3 is TGTGCCATCAGTGAGTCGACTCTGGAAGAGACCCAGTACTTC.